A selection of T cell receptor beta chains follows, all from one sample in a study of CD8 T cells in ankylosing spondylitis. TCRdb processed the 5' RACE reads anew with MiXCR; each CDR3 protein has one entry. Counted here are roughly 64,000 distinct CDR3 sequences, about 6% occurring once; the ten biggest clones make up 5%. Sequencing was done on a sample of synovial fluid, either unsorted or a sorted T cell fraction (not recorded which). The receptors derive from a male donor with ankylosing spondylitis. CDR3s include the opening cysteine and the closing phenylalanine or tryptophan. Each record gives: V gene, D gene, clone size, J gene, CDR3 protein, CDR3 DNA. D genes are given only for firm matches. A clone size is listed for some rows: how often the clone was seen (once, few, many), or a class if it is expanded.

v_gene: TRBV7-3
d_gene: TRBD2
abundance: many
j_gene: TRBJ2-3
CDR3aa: CASSLVSGRSDTQYF
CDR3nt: TGTGCCAGCAGCTTAGTCAGCGGGAGGTCAGATACGCAGTATTTT

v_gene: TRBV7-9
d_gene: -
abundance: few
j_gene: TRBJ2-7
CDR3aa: CASSIGGPEMQYF
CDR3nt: TGTGCCAGCAGCATAGGGGGGCCCGAGATGCAGTACTTC

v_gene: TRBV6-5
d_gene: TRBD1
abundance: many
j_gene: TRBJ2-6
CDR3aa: CASSWGRGQGRSGANVLTF
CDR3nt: TGTGCCAGCAGTTGGGGGAGAGGACAGGGCAGGTCTGGGGCCAACGTCCTGACTTTC

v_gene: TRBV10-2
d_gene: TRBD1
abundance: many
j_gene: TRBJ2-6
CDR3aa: CASTDLRGSGANVLTF
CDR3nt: TGCGCCAGCACTGACCTCAGGGGGTCCGGGGCCAACGTCCTGACTTTC

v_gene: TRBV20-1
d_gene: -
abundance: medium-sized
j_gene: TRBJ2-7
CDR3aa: CSAREAGTSYEQYF
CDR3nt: TGCAGTGCTAGAGAGGCCGGGACCTCCTACGAGCAGTACTTC

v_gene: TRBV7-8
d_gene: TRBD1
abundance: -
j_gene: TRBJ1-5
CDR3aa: CASSSERQGWEPQHF
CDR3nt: TGTGCCAGCAGCTCAGAGAGACAGGGCTGGGAGCCCCAGCATTTT

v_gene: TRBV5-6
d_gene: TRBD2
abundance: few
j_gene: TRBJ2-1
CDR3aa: CASSLVSGSSYNEQFF
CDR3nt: TGTGCCAGCAGCTTGGTTAGCGGGAGCTCCTACAATGAGCAGTTCTTC

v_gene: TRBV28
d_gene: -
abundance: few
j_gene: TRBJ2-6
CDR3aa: CASSRISSGANVLTF
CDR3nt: TGTGCCAGCAGTCGTATCTCGAGTGGGGCCAACGTCCTGACTTTC

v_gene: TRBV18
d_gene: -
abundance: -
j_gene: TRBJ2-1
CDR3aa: CASSPQGGIGRSNEQFF
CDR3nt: TGTGCCAGCTCACCTCAGGGGGGAATTGGACGAAGCAATGAGCAGTTCTTC

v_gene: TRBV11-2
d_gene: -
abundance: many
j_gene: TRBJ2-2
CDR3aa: CASSLQAFNTGELFF
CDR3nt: TGTGCCAGCAGCCTACAAGCTTTCAACACCGGGGAGCTGTTTTTT

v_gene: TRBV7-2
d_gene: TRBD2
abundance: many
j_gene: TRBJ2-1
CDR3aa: CASSRRLAGGPGEQFF
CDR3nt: TGTGCCAGCAGTCGAAGGCTAGCGGGAGGGCCAGGTGAGCAGTTCTTC

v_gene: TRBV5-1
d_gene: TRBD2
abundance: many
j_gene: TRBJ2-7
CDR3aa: CASAAGAVSYEQYF
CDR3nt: TGCGCCAGCGCGGCGGGAGCGGTTTCCTACGAGCAGTACTTC

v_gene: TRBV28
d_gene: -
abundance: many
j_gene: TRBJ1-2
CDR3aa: CASSPPGPANYGYTF
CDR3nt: TGTGCCAGCAGTCCCCCGGGGCCAGCTAACTATGGCTACACCTTC

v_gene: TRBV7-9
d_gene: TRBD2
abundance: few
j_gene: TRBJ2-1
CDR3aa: CASRSGNYEQFF
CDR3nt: TGTGCCAGTAGAAGCGGGAATTATGAGCAGTTCTTC

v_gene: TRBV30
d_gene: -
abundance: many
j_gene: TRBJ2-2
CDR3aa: CAWSVLSGHTGELFF
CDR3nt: TGTGCCTGGAGTGTCCTAAGCGGTCACACCGGGGAGCTGTTTTTT

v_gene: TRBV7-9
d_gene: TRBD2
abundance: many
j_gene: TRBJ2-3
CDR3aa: CASSRGLAGADTQYF
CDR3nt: TGTGCCAGCAGCCGGGGACTAGCGGGAGCAGATACGCAGTATTTT

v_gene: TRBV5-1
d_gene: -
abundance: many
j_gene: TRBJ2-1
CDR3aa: CASSRAGAFEQFF
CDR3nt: TGCGCCAGCAGCAGGGCGGGGGCCTTTGAGCAGTTCTTC

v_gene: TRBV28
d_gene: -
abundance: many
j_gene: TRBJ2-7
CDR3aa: CASSLVSKGYEQYF
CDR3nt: TGTGCCAGCAGTTTGGTTAGTAAGGGTTACGAGCAGTACTTC

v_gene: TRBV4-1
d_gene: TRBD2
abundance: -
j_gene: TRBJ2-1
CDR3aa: CASSRAGLAGGEQFF
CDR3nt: TGCGCCAGCAGCCGAGCCGGACTAGCGGGAGGTGAGCAGTTCTTC

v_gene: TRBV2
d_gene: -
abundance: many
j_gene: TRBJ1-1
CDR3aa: CASFMRETEAFF
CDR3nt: TGTGCCAGCTTTATGCGAGAGACTGAAGCTTTCTTT

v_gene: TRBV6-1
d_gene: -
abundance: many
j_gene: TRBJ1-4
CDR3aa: CASSEPRFREKLFF
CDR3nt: TGTGCCAGCAGTGAACCCAGGTTTCGGGAAAAACTGTTTTTT

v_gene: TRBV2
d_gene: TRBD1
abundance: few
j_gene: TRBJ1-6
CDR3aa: CASSRDRGISPLHF
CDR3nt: TGTGCCAGCAGTAGGGACAGGGGCATTTCACCCCTCCACTTT

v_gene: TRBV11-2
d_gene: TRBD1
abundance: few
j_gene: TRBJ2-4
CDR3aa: CASSRWGQGTKNIQYF
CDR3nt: TGTGCCAGCAGCCGCTGGGGACAGGGGACCAAAAACATTCAGTACTTC

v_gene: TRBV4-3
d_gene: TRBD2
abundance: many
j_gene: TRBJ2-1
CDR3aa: CASSQDRLAVYNEQFF
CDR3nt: TGCGCCAGCAGCCAAGATAGACTAGCGGTCTACAATGAGCAGTTCTTC

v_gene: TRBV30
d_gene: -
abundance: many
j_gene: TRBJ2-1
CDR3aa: CAWSPGRHYNEQFF
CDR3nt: TGTGCCTGGAGCCCCGGTCGCCATTACAATGAGCAGTTCTTC

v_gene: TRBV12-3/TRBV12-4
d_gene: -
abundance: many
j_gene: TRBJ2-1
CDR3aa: CASSLPVRGSNEQFF
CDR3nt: TGTGCCAGCAGTTTACCTGTCCGGGGGTCAAATGAGCAGTTCTTC

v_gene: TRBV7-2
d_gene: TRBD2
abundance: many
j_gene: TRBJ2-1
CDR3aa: CASSFVLSGYSYNEQFF
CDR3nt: TGTGCCAGCAGCTTCGTCCTTAGCGGGTACTCCTACAATGAGCAGTTCTTC

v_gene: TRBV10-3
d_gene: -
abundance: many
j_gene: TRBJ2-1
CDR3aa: CAISEINNEQFF
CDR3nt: TGTGCCATCAGCGAAATAAACAATGAGCAGTTCTTC

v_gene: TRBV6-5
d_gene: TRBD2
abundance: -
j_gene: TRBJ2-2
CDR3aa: CASSYGVAGGFNTGELFF
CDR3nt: TGTGCCAGCAGTTACGGGGTAGCGGGAGGGTTTAACACCGGGGAGCTGTTTTTT

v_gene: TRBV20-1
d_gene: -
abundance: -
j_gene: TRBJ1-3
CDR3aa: CSARQNSGNTIYF
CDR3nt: TGCAGTGCTAGACAGAACTCTGGAAACACCATATATTTT

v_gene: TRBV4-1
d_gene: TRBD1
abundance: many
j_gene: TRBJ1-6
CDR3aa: CASSQDRGGETYNSPLHF
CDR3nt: TGCGCCAGCAGCCAAGATCGAGGGGGCGAAACCTATAATTCACCCCTCCACTTT

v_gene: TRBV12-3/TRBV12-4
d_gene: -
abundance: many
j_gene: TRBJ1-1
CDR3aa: CASSRTGDTEAFF
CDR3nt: TGTGCCAGCAGCCGAACGGGGGACACTGAAGCTTTCTTT

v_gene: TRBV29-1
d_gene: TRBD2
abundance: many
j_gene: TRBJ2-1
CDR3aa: CSTGTSGRGQFF
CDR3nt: TGCAGCACGGGGACTAGCGGGAGGGGCCAGTTCTTC

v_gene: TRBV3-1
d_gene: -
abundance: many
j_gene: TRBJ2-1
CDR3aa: CASSRTFHEQFF
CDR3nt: TGTGCCAGCAGCCGTACCTTCCATGAGCAGTTCTTC

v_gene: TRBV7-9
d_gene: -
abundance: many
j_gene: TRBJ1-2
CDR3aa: CASSFSDYGYTF
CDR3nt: TGTGCCAGCAGCTTTTCCGACTATGGCTACACCTTC

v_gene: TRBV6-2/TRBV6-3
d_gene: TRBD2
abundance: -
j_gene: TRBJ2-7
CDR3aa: CASSSARTSGRREQYF
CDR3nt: TGTGCCAGCAGTTCGGCCAGGACTAGCGGGAGGCGTGAGCAGTACTTC

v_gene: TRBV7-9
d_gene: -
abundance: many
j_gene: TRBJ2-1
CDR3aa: CASVEGRSSYNEQFF
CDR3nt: TGTGCCAGCGTCGAGGGCCGGAGCTCCTACAATGAGCAGTTCTTC

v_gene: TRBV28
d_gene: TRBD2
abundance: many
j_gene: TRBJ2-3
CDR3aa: CASSLSGGGDTQYF
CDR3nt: TGTGCCAGCAGCCTATCGGGGGGTGGAGATACGCAGTATTTT

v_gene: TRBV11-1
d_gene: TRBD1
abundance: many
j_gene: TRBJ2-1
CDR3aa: CASSSTGSNEQFF
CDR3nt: TGTGCCAGCAGCTCGACAGGGTCGAATGAGCAGTTCTTC

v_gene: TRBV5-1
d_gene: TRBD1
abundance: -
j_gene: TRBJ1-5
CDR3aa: CASSPDRGGGQPQHF
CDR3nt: TGCGCCAGCAGCCCCGACAGGGGCGGCGGTCAGCCCCAGCATTTT

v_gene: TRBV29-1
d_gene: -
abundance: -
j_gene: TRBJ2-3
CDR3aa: CSAGGGRGRNTQYF
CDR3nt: TGCAGCGCTGGGGGGGGCAGGGGGAGAAATACGCAGTATTTT

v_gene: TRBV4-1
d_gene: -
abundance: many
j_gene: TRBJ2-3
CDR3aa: CASSQDWRGGGADTQYF
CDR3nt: TGCGCCAGCAGCCAAGACTGGCGGGGAGGAGGGGCAGATACGCAGTATTTT

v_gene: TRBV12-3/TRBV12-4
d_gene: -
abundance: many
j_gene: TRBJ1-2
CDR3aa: CASSPSPGLGGYTF
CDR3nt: TGTGCCAGCAGTCCCTCCCCCGGCCTAGGTGGCTACACCTTC

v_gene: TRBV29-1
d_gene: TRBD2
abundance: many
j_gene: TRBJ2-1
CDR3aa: CSAGTGGSGEQFF
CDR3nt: TGCAGCGCCGGGACGGGCGGGAGTGGTGAGCAGTTCTTC

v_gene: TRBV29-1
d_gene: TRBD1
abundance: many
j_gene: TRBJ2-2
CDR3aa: CSVDRGSAGELFF
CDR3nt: TGCAGCGTTGACAGGGGGTCGGCCGGGGAGCTGTTTTTT

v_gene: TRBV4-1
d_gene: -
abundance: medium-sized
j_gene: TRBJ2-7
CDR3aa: CASSQGIGLQVYEQYF
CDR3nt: TGCGCCAGCAGCCAAGGAATTGGACTACAAGTCTACGAGCAGTACTTC

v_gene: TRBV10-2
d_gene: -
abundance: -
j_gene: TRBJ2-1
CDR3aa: CASSGQGPYNEQFF
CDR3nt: TGCGCCAGCAGTGGGCAGGGTCCCTACAATGAGCAGTTCTTC

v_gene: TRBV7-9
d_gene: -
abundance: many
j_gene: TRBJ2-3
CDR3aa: CASSSLWTDTQYF
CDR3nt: TGTGCCAGCAGCTCCCTATGGACAGATACGCAGTATTTT

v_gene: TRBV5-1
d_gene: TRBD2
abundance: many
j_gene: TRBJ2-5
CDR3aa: CASSLLGLAEETQYF
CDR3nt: TGCGCCAGCAGCCTACTGGGACTAGCGGAAGAGACCCAGTACTTC

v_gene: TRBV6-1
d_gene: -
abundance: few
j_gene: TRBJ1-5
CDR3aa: CASSAQAPGSNQPQHF
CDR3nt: TGTGCCAGCAGCGCCCAGGCCCCGGGGAGCAATCAGCCCCAGCATTTT

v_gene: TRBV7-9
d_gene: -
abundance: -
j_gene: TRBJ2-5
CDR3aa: CASSLVLEVETQYF
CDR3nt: TGTGCCAGCAGCTTAGTCCTCGAGGTGGAGACCCAGTACTTC

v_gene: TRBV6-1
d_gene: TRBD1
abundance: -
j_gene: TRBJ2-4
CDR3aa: CASSETGGDLNIQYF
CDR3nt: TGTGCCAGCAGTGAGACAGGGGGTGATTTGAACATTCAGTACTTC

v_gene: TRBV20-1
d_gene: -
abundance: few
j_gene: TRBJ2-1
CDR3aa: CSARSDGVSNEQFF
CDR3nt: TGCAGTGCTAGATCCGACGGGGTGTCGAATGAGCAGTTCTTC

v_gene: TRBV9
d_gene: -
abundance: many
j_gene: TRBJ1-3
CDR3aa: CASSLEGSSGNTIYF
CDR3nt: TGTGCCAGCAGCCTGGAGGGGAGCTCTGGAAACACCATATATTTT

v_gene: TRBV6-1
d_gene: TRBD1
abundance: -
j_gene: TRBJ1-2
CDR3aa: CASYRSGTDYGYTF
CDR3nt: TGTGCCAGCTACAGATCCGGGACAGACTATGGCTACACCTTC

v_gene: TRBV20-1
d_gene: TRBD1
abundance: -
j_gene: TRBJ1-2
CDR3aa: CSARARDRGEIGYTF
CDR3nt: TGCAGTGCTAGAGCCAGGGACAGGGGGGAGATTGGCTACACCTTC

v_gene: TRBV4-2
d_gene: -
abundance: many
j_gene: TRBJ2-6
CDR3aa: CASSQIPGTSGANVLTF
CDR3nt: TGTGCCAGCAGCCAAATCCCAGGGACCTCTGGGGCCAACGTCCTGACTTTC

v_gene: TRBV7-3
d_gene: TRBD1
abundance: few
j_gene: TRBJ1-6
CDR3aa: CASSQDGTAGRSLHF
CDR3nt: TGTGCCAGCAGCCAGGACGGGACAGCGGGTCGATCCCTCCACTTT

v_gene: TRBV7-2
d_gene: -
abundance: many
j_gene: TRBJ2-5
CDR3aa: CASSSLSGHQETQYF
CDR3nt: TGTGCCAGCAGCTCCCTTAGCGGTCATCAAGAGACCCAGTACTTC

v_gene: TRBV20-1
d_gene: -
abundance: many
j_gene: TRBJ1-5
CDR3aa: CSAGGLRGGDQPQHF
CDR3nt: TGCAGTGCTGGGGGGTTGAGGGGCGGCGATCAGCCCCAGCATTTT